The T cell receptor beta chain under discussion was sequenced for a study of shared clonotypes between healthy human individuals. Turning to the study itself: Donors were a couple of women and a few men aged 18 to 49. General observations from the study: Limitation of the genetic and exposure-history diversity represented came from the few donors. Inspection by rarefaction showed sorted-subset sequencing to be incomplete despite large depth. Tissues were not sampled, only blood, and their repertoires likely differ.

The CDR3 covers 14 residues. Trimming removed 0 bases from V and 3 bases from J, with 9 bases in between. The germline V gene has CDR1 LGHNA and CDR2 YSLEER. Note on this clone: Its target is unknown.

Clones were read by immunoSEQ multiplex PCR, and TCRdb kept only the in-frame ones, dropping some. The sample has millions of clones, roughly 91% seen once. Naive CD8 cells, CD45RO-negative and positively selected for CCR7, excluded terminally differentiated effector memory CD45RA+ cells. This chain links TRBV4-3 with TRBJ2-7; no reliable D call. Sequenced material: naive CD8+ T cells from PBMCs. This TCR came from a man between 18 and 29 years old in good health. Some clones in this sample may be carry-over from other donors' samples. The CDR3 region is CASSQEEDDYEQYF. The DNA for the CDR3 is TGCGCCAGCAGCCAAGAGGAAGACGACTACGAGCAGTACTTC.